This T cell receptor beta chain was profiled in a study of T cell changes during pregnancy in multiple sclerosis (dated by TCRdb to between 2018 and 2021). Regarding the study in general: The study looked at changes in the T cell repertoire across pregnancy in women with multiple sclerosis.

V is cut back by 5 bases and J by 3 bases, with 13 bases in the junction unmatched. Sequences SGHVS (CDR1) and FNYEAQ (CDR2) are obtained from the germline V gene. The CDR3 runs 16 residues from the cysteine to the phenylalanine. Only CDR3 DNA remains: 48 bases, in frame from the first base. Libraries were made using the immunoSEQ multiplex PCR assay. The table comes from immuneACCESS by way of TCRdb, which keeps in-frame sequences with V and J called. Part of the clones is missing from these tables; in studies checked, under half for an unresolved V gene and the rest for unknown reasons. This sample has tens of thousands of clones in its table, and around 93% of those were observed once. Clones ranked in the top ten supply approximately 0.69% of the sample. About this clone: Its target antigen remains unknown. Base qualities were left out, and no much larger clone turns up one base away.

This sequence uses TRBV7-6 and TRBJ2-7; TRBD2 matches 7 bases in the middle. The origin of this receptor is a female donor with multiple sclerosis, enrolled in a pregnancy study. The sample in question was CD4+ T cells from peripheral blood mononuclear cells, obtained in the first trimester of pregnancy. CDR3 reads: CASSLSGGSGVYEQYF. The DNA is as follows: TGTGCCAGCAGCCTCTCCGGGGGAAGCGGGGTCTACGAGCAGTACTTC.